This T cell receptor (beta chain) was identified in a study of identical twins. This clonotype was seen more than once but under ten times. TCRdb passed the 5' RACE reads through MiXCR, listing each CDR3 protein once. Of hundreds of thousands of distinct CDR3 sequences in the sample, roughly 18% were seen once. The V and J ends lost 7 bases and 3 bases respectively, with 10 bases between them. This CDR3 spans 13 amino acids. This sample was shared with a second study, whose subject was T cells expressing NK-cell markers. Turning to that study: Each TCR beta repertoire originated in sorted T cells that were CD3+CD56+NKG2C+, CD3+CD56+NKG2C- or CD3+CD56-NKG2C+.

Sequences were obtained from PBMCs. The chain links TRBV12-3 or TRBV12-4 to TRBJ1-3; D is undetermined. This TCR derives from a woman between 18 and 29 years old in good health. The CDR3 region is CASTPNSGNTIYF. The CDR3 DNA sequence: TGTGCCAGCACCCCGAATAGTGGAAACACCATATATTTT.